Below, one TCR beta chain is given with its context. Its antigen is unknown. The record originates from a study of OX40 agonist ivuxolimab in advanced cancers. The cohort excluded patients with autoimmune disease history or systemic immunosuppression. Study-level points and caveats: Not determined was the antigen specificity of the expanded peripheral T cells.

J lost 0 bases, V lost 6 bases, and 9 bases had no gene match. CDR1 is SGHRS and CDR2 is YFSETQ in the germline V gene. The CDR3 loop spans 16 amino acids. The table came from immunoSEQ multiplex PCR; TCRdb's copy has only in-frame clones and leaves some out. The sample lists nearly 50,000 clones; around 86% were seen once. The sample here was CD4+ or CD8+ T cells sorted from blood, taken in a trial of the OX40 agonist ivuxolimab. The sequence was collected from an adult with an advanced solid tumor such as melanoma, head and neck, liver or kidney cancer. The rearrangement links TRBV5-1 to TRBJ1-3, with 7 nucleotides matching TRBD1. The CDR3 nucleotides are TGCGCCAGCACCCTCGGGACAGCTAACTCTGGAAACACCATATATTTT. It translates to CASTLGTANSGNTIYF.